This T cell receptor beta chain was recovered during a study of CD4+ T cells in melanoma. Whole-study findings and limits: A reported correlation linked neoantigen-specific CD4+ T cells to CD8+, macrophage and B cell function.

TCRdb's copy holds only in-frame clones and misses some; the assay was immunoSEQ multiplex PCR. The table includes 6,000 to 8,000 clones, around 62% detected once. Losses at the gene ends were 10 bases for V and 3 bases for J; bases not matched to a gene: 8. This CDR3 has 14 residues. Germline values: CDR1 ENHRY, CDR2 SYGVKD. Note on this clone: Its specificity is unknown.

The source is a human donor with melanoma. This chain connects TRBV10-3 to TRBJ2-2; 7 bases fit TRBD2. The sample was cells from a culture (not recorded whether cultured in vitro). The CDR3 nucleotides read TGTGCCACAATGGGGGGGGTCGACACCGGGGAGCTGTTTTTT. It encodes CATMGGVDTGELFF.